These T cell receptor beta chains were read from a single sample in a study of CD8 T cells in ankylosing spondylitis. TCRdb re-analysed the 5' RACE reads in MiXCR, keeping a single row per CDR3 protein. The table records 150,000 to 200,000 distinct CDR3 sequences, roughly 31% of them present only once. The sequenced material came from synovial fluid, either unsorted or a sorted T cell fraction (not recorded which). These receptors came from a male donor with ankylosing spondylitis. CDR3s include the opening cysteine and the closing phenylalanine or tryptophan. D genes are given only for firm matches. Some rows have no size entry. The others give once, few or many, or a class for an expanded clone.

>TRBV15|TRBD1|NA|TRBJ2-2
CATSRRGQLNTGELFF
TGTGCCACCAGCAGACGGGGACAGTTGAACACCGGGGAGCTGTTTTTT
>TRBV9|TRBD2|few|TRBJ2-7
CASSGGASGSLLMDEQYF
TGTGCCAGCAGCGGGGGGGCTAGCGGGAGCCTTTTGATGGACGAGCAGTACTTC
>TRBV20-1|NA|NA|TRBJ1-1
CSARDPVTEAFF
TGCAGTGCTAGAGATCCAGTCACTGAAGCTTTCTTT
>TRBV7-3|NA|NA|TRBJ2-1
CASSLSAGNNEQFF
TGTGCCAGCAGCTTATCAGCGGGCAACAATGAGCAGTTCTTC
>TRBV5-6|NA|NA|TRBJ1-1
CASSFWGAEAFF
TGTGCCAGCAGCTTTTGGGGGGCTGAAGCTTTCTTT
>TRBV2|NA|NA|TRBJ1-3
CASSAQGSGNTIYF
TGTGCCAGCAGTGCCCAGGGGTCTGGAAACACCATATATTTT
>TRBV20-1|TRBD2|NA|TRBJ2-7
CSAPTSGRVWEQYF
TGCAGTGCTCCTACTAGCGGGAGAGTCTGGGAGCAGTACTTC
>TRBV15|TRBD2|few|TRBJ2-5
CATSRDLSGVVETQYF
TGTGCCACCAGCAGAGATCTAAGCGGGGTCGTAGAGACCCAGTACTTC
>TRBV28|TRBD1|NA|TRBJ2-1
CASSWDRGLLNEQFF
TGTGCCAGCAGTTGGGACAGGGGGCTGCTCAATGAGCAGTTCTTC
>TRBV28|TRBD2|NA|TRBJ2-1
CASRGLAGLGTSNEQFF
TGTGCCAGCAGGGGACTAGCGGGATTGGGAACATCCAATGAGCAGTTCTTC
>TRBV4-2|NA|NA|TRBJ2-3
CASSQGGGGPDTQYF
TGTGCCAGCAGCCAAGGGGGCGGGGGCCCCGATACGCAGTATTTT
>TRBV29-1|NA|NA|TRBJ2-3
CSVDGTYTDTQYF
TGCAGCGTTGATGGGACTTACACAGATACGCAGTATTTT
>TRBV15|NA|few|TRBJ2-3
CATREQGLSADTQYF
TGTGCCACCAGGGAACAGGGACTTAGCGCAGATACGCAGTATTTT
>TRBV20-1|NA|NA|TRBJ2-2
CSAQVKPTGELFF
TGCAGTGCTCAGGTCAAACCCACCGGGGAGCTGTTTTTT
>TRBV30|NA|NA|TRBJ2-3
CAWSELGGKTDTQYF
TGTGCCTGGAGTGAACTTGGGGGCAAGACAGATACGCAGTATTTT
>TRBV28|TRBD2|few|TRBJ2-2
CASTPGTSGSLGELFF
TGTGCCAGCACCCCCGGGACTAGCGGGAGTTTAGGGGAGCTGTTTTTT
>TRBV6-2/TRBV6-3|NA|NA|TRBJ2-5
CASSGRDETQYF
TGTGCCAGCAGTGGAAGGGATGAGACCCAGTACTTC
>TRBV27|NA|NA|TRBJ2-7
CASAQNRDSYEQYF
TGTGCCAGCGCGCAAAACAGGGATTCCTACGAGCAGTACTTC
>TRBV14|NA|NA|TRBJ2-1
CASPAGASYNEQFF
TGTGCCAGCCCCGCCGGAGCGTCCTACAATGAGCAGTTCTTC
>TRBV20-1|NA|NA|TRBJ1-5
CSAAPGFNQPQHF
TGCAGTGCCGCGCCAGGGTTCAATCAGCCCCAGCATTTT
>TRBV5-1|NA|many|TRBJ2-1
CASSSLQGFNNEQFF
TGCGCCAGCAGCTCCCTACAGGGTTTCAACAATGAGCAGTTCTTC